This passage covers 25 T cell receptor beta chains from one sample sequenced in a study of blood T cell repertoires in COVID-19. The repertoire was sequenced with immunoSEQ multiplex PCR; TCRdb's copy has only in-frame clones and lacks some. The table has roughly 230,000 clones, 84% seen once. The source material was peripheral blood. The source is a man aged 50 to 59 with acute or convalescent COVID-19.

This chain links TRBV5-1 with TRBJ1-2; 8 nucleotides align to TRBD1. J gave up 0 bases and V 3 bases, and 7 bases lay outside the gene matches. Germline-derived CDR1 and CDR2 are SGHRS and YFSETQ. This CDR3 has 16 residues. In DNA form, the CDR3 reads TGCGCCAGCAGCTCCCAGGGGGCTAAAGCTAACTATGGCTACACCTTC. Protein: CASSSQGAKANYGYTF.

The rearrangement uses TRBV5-1 and TRBJ1-4; D not resolved. Germline values: CDR1 SGHRS, CDR2 YFSETQ. Trimming stripped 3 bases from V and 5 bases from J, with 14 bases between. The CDR3 is 15 residues long. The CDR3 loop is CASSWSPSLNEKLFF. The CDR3 DNA reads TGCGCCAGCAGCTGGAGTCCGTCTCTAAATGAAAAACTGTTTTTT.

With regard to this clone: A junction end diverges from the germline sequence, so it may reflect a read error. The rearrangement joins TRBV7-7 to TRBJ2-3, with TRBD2 identical over 14 bases. The CDR3 runs 18 residues. The germline V gene encodes CDR1 SSHAT and CDR2 FNYEAQ (reference sequence). The CDR3 sequence is CASTRGTSGSDSTDTQYF. As DNA, the CDR3 is TGTGCTAGCACCAGGGGGACTAGCGGGAGCGACAGCACAGATACGCAGTATTTT.

The chain couples TRBV28 to TRBJ2-1; 8 nucleotides agree with TRBD2. Germline values: CDR1 MDHEN, CDR2 SYDVKM. CDR3 length equals 15 residues. The ends lost 4 bases at V and 0 bases at J; junction bases unmatched: 2. CDR3 coding DNA: TGTGCCAGCAGTTCCAGCGGGGGCTCCTACAATGAGCAGTTCTTC. The encoded protein is CASSSSGGSYNEQFF.

The CDR3 protein is CASSQQGRDTEAFF. Here the CDR3 DNA reads TGCGCCAGCAGCCAGCAGGGGAGAGACACTGAAGCTTTCTTT. This chain connects TRBV5-1 to TRBJ1-1, with D perhaps matching TRBD1 (6 bases). The V gene's germline CDR1 is SGHRS and CDR2 YFSETQ. The CDR3 consists of 14 residues. The V and J ends lost 4 bases and 3 bases respectively, with 13 bases between them.

The chain has TRBV7-6 and TRBJ2-5; 8 bases fit TRBD2. V shed 1 base, J shed 7 bases, and the junction held 2 bases outside the gene matches. Per the germline V gene, CDR1 is SGHVS and CDR2 is FNYEAQ. The CDR3 length is 13 residues. The CDR3 DNA follows: TGTGCCAGCAGCTTAGACGGGGGGGGGACCCAGTACTTC. Translated: CASSLDGGGTQYF.

V usage is TRBV6-5 and J usage is TRBJ1-3; no definite D call. This CDR3 is 15 amino acids long. Germline-derived CDR1 and CDR2 are MNHEY and SVGAGI. V was clipped by 6 bases and J by 1 base, with 13 bases between them. The CDR3, as DNA: TGTGCCAGCAGCTCCACCACGGGGTCTGGAAACACCATATATTTT. It encodes CASSSTTGSGNTIYF.

This chain joins TRBV11-3 and TRBJ2-5, with TRBD1 as a possible D gene (6 bases). The length of the CDR3 is 15 residues. Germline V lookup: CDR1 SGHNT, CDR2 YENEEA. Trimming left V 5 bases short and J 1 base short, with 14 bases between. The CDR3 DNA follows: TGTGCCAGCAGCCCCGGGACAATGGGCCAAGAGACCCAGTACTTC. Translation gives CASSPGTMGQETQYF.

This chain joins TRBV6-5 and TRBJ1-1; the match to TRBD1 covers 8 bases. Germline V gene lookup returns CDR1 MNHEY and CDR2 SVGAGI. This CDR3 contains 16 residues. V lost 1 base and J lost 2; bases outside the gene matches: 6. In DNA form, the CDR3 reads TGTGCCAGCAGTTACTGGCTGGCAGGGGGCAACACTGAAGCTTTCTTT. Its translation: CASSYWLAGGNTEAFF.

V is TRBV7-2 and J is TRBJ2-7, with D perhaps matching TRBD2 (5 bases). Trimming removed 5 bases at V and 2 bases at J, with 13 bases between. CDR1 is SGHTA and CDR2 is FQGNSA in the germline V gene. CDR3 size: 14 residues. CDR3 sequence: CASSRGLAAYEQYF. CDR3 nucleotide sequence: TGTGCCAGCAGCCGCGGCCTAGCAGCCTACGAGCAGTACTTC. Together with reference TRBV7-2 and TRBJ2-7, the CDR3 gives the full variable domain: GAGVSQSPSNKVTEKGKDVELRCDPISGHTALYWYRQSLGQGLEFLIYFQGNSAPDKSGLPSDRFSAERTGGSVSTLTIQRTQQEDSAVYLCASSRGLAAYEQYFGPGTRLTVT.

The rearrangement links TRBV4-1 to TRBJ2-1; D may be TRBD2 (5 bases). Germline loops: CDR1 MGHRA, CDR2 YSYEKL. Trimming removed 4 bases from V and 4 bases from J, with 17 bases in between. The CDR3 consists of 16 residues. CDR3 in amino acids: CASSPREGNPYNEQFF. The CDR3 DNA reads TGCGCCAGCAGCCCCCGAGAGGGAAACCCTTACAATGAGCAGTTCTTC.

CDR3 in DNA: TGCGCCAGCAGCTTGACAGGGCGGAATCAGCCCCAGCATTTT. This translates into CASSLTGRNQPQHF. The chain recombines TRBV5-1 with TRBJ1-5; perhaps TRBD1 as D (6 bases). The germline gives CDR1 SGHRS, CDR2 YFSETQ. This CDR3 has 14 amino acids. Trimming cost V 1 base and J 4 bases, with 9 bases left between them.

V and J are TRBV10-3 and TRBJ2-7; D might be TRBD2 (5 bases). Germline V gene data show CDR1 as ENHRY and CDR2 as SYGVKD. This CDR3 region has 13 residues. Trimming took off 4 bases at V and 5 bases at J, with 12 bases between the two ends. This CDR3 is CAISAVGDDEQYF. The CDR3 coding sequence is TGTGCCATCAGTGCCGTGGGAGACGACGAGCAGTACTTC.

The J gene is TRBJ1-6, the V gene TRBV6-5, with 8 bases aligning to TRBD1. Germline CDR1 reads MNHEY; CDR2 reads SVGAGI. The J segment lost 7 bases and the V segment lost 8 bases, leaving 7 bases of the junction unmatched. CDR3 size: 14 residues. The CDR3 sequence is CASRRDRKNSPLHF. CDR3 DNA sequence: TGTGCCAGCCGCCGGGACAGGAAAAATTCACCCCTCCACTTT.

The V and J genes are TRBV25-1 and TRBJ2-1; D is perhaps TRBD2 (7 bases). V gave up 1 base and J gave up 6 bases, with 13 bases separating them. Germline V CDR1 and CDR2: MGHDK, SYGVNS. The CDR3 spans 15 residues. CDR3 amino acids: CASSEWGGQVNEQFF. CDR3 in DNA: TGTGCCAGCAGTGAATGGGGGGGACAAGTCAATGAGCAGTTCTTC. Using reference TRBV25-1 and TRBJ2-1 for the parts outside the CDR3, the full variable domain is EADIYQTPRYLVIGTGKKITLECSQTMGHDKMYWYQQDPGMELHLIHYSYGVNSTEKGDLSSESTVSRIRTEHFPLTLESARPSHTSQYLCASSEWGGQVNEQFFGPGTRLTVL.

The V and J genes are TRBV6-5 and TRBJ2-3, with 7 bases aligning to TRBD1. This CDR3 has 14 amino acids. Unmatched junction bases numbered 5, after V lost 2 bases and J lost 6 bases. The germline V gene has CDR1 MNHEY and CDR2 SVGAGI. The CDR3 DNA reads TGTGCCAGCAGTTACCGAACAGGGGAGGATACGCAGTATTTT. This codes for CASSYRTGEDTQYF.

The V gene is TRBV6-1, the J gene TRBJ2-7, with 10 bases lining up with TRBD2. The CDR3 spans 16 residues. Germline trimming cut 4 bases from V and 0 bases from J; bases unmatched to any gene: 6. Germline V gives CDR1 MNHNS, CDR2 SASEGT. CDR3 residues: CASSVSAGGNSYEQYF. The CDR3 nucleotides read TGTGCCAGCAGTGTGTCAGCGGGAGGGAACTCCTACGAGCAGTACTTC.

This chain links TRBV6-5 with TRBJ1-1; no reliable D call. This CDR3 has 13 residues. The ends were cut back, 8 bases at V and 6 bases at J, with 16 bases in the middle. The germline V gene has CDR1 MNHEY and CDR2 SVGAGI. The CDR3: CASWTGFPSEAFF. CDR3 in DNA: TGTGCCAGCTGGACGGGGTTCCCCTCTGAAGCTTTCTTT.

The genes are TRBV19 and TRBJ2-5; tentatively, D is TRBD1 (6 bases). The germline V gene has CDR1 LNHDA and CDR2 SQIVND (reference sequence). Trimming took off 6 bases at V and 2 bases at J, with 10 bases between the two ends. The CDR3 covers 13 residues. CDR3 DNA: TGTGCCAGTAGCGGGACACCGCAAGAGACCCAGTACTTC. This encodes CASSGTPQETQYF.

The rearrangement joins TRBV20-1 to TRBJ2-3, with TRBD2 matching 9 bases. In germline, CDR1 is DFQATT, CDR2 SNEGSKA (reference sequence). The J segment lost 4 bases and the V segment lost 3 bases, leaving 11 bases of the junction unmatched. The CDR3 is 16 amino acids. CDR3 sequence: CSASGGRAGSSDTQYF. CDR3 sequence (DNA): TGCAGTGCTAGTGGCGGGAGGGCGGGTTCTTCAGATACGCAGTATTTT.

The CDR3 DNA is TGTGCCAGCAGAAAGGGCGGGTACGGGGAGCTGTTTTTT. Protein: CASRKGGYGELFF. The chain uses TRBV6-5 and TRBJ2-2, with D possibly being TRBD2 (5 bases). Per germline, CDR1 MNHEY and CDR2 SVGAGI. V was pared by 6 bases and J by 7 bases, with 12 bases between. This CDR3 is built from 13 residues.

V is TRBV10-3 and J is TRBJ2-7; D might be TRBD1 (5 bases). Germline V lookup: CDR1 ENHRY, CDR2 SYGVKD. V shed 3 bases and J shed 0 bases, with 12 bases lying between them. This CDR3 comprises 15 residues. The CDR3 sequence: CAISDQGTLSYEQYF. For the CDR3, the DNA is TGTGCCATCAGTGATCAGGGCACGCTCTCCTACGAGCAGTACTTC.

This chain joins TRBV2 and TRBJ1-2, with 9 bases identical to TRBD1. Germline values: CDR1 SNHLY, CDR2 FYNNEI. The CDR3 runs to 13 residues. Germline trimming cut 9 bases from V and 7 bases from J; bases unmatched to any gene: 9. CDR3 amino acids: CASRDREVSGYTF. The CDR3 DNA follows: TGTGCCAGTCGGGACAGGGAAGTAAGTGGCTACACCTTC.

The chain carries TRBV6-1 and TRBJ1-4; perhaps TRBD1 as D (5 bases). V lost 4 bases to trimming and J lost 4 bases, with 16 bases between them. Germline-derived CDR1 and CDR2 are MNHNS and SASEGT. The CDR3 sequence is 16 residues long. Here the CDR3 reads CASSVFGGNINEKLFF. Here the CDR3 DNA reads TGTGCCAGCAGTGTCTTTGGGGGGAACATTAATGAAAAACTGTTTTTT.

The rearrangement joins TRBV7-6 to TRBJ1-3, with 7 bases fitting TRBD1. This CDR3 contains 15 residues. In germline, CDR1 is SGHVS, CDR2 FNYEAQ. V trimming: 5 bases; J trimming: 0 bases; junction bases outside the gene matches: 4. The CDR3 nucleotides read TGTGCCAGCAGCCAGGGGGAGTACTCTGGAAACACCATATATTTT. Its protein product is CASSQGEYSGNTIYF.